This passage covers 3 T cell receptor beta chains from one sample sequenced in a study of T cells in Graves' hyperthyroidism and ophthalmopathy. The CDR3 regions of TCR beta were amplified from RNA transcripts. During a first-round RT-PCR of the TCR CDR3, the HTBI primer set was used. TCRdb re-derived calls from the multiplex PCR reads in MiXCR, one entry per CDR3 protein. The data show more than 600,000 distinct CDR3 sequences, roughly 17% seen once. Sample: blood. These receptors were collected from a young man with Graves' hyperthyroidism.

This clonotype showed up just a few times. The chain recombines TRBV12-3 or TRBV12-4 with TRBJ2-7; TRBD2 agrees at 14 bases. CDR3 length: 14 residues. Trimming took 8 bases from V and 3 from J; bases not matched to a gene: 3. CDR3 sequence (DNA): TGTGCCAGCGGGACTAGCGGGAGTATCTACGAGCAGTACTTC. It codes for CASGTSGSIYEQYF.

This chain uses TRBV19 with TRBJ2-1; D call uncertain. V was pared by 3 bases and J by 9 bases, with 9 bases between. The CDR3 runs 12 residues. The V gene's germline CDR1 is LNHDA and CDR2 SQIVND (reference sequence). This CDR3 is CASSIGIGEQFF. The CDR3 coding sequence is TGTGCCAGTAGTATCGGTATCGGTGAGCAGTTCTTC.

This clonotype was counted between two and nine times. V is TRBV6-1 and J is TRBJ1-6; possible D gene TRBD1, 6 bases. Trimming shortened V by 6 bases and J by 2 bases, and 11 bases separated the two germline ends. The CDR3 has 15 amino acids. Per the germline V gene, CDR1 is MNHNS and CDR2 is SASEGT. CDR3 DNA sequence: TGTGCCAGCAGCAGAGGGGGTACCTATAATTCACCCCTCCACTTT. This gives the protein CASSRGGTYNSPLHF.